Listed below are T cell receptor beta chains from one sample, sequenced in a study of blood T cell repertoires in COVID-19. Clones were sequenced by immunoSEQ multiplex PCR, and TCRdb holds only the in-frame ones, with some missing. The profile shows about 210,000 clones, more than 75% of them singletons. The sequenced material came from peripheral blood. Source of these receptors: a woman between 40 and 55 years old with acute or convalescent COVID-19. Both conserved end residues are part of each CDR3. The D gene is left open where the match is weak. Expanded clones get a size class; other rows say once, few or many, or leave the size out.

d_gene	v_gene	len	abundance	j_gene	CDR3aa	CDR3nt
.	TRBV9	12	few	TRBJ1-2	CASSTGDPGYTF	TGTGCCAGCAGCACAGGTGATCCCGGCTACACCTTC
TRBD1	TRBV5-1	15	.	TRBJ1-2	CASSLAGQGNYGYTF	TGCGCCAGCAGCTTGGCCGGACAGGGGAACTATGGCTACACCTTC
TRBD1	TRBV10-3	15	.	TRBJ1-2	CAISRDRGYNYGYTF	TGTGCCATCAGCAGAGACAGGGGATATAACTATGGCTACACCTTC
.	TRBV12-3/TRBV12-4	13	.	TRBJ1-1	CASSLGRNTEAFF	TGTGCCAGCAGTCTGGGGCGGAACACTGAAGCTTTCTTT
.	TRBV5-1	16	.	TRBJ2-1	CASSLVLSGAYNEQFF	TGCGCCAGCAGCTTGGTTCTTAGCGGAGCCTACAATGAGCAGTTCTTC
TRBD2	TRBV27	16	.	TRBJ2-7	CASSRLAGARSYEQYF	TGTGCCAGCAGTAGGCTAGCGGGAGCTCGCTCCTACGAGCAGTACTTC
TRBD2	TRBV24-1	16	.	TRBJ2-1	CATSDSGTSSYNEQFF	TGTGCCACCAGTGATTCCGGGACTAGCTCCTACAATGAGCAGTTCTTC
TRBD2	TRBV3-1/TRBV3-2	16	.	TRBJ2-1	CASSKMTSGGPGEQFF	TGTGCCAGCAGCAAGATGACTAGCGGGGGCCCTGGTGAGCAGTTCTTC
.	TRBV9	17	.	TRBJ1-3	CASSVSSGGTSGNTIYF	TGTGCCAGCAGCGTATCTAGCGGGGGGACCAGCGGAAACACCATATATTTT
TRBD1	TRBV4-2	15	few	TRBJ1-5	CASSQEDRGGSPQHF	TGTGCCAGCAGCCAAGAGGACAGGGGGGGGTCGCCCCAGCATTTT